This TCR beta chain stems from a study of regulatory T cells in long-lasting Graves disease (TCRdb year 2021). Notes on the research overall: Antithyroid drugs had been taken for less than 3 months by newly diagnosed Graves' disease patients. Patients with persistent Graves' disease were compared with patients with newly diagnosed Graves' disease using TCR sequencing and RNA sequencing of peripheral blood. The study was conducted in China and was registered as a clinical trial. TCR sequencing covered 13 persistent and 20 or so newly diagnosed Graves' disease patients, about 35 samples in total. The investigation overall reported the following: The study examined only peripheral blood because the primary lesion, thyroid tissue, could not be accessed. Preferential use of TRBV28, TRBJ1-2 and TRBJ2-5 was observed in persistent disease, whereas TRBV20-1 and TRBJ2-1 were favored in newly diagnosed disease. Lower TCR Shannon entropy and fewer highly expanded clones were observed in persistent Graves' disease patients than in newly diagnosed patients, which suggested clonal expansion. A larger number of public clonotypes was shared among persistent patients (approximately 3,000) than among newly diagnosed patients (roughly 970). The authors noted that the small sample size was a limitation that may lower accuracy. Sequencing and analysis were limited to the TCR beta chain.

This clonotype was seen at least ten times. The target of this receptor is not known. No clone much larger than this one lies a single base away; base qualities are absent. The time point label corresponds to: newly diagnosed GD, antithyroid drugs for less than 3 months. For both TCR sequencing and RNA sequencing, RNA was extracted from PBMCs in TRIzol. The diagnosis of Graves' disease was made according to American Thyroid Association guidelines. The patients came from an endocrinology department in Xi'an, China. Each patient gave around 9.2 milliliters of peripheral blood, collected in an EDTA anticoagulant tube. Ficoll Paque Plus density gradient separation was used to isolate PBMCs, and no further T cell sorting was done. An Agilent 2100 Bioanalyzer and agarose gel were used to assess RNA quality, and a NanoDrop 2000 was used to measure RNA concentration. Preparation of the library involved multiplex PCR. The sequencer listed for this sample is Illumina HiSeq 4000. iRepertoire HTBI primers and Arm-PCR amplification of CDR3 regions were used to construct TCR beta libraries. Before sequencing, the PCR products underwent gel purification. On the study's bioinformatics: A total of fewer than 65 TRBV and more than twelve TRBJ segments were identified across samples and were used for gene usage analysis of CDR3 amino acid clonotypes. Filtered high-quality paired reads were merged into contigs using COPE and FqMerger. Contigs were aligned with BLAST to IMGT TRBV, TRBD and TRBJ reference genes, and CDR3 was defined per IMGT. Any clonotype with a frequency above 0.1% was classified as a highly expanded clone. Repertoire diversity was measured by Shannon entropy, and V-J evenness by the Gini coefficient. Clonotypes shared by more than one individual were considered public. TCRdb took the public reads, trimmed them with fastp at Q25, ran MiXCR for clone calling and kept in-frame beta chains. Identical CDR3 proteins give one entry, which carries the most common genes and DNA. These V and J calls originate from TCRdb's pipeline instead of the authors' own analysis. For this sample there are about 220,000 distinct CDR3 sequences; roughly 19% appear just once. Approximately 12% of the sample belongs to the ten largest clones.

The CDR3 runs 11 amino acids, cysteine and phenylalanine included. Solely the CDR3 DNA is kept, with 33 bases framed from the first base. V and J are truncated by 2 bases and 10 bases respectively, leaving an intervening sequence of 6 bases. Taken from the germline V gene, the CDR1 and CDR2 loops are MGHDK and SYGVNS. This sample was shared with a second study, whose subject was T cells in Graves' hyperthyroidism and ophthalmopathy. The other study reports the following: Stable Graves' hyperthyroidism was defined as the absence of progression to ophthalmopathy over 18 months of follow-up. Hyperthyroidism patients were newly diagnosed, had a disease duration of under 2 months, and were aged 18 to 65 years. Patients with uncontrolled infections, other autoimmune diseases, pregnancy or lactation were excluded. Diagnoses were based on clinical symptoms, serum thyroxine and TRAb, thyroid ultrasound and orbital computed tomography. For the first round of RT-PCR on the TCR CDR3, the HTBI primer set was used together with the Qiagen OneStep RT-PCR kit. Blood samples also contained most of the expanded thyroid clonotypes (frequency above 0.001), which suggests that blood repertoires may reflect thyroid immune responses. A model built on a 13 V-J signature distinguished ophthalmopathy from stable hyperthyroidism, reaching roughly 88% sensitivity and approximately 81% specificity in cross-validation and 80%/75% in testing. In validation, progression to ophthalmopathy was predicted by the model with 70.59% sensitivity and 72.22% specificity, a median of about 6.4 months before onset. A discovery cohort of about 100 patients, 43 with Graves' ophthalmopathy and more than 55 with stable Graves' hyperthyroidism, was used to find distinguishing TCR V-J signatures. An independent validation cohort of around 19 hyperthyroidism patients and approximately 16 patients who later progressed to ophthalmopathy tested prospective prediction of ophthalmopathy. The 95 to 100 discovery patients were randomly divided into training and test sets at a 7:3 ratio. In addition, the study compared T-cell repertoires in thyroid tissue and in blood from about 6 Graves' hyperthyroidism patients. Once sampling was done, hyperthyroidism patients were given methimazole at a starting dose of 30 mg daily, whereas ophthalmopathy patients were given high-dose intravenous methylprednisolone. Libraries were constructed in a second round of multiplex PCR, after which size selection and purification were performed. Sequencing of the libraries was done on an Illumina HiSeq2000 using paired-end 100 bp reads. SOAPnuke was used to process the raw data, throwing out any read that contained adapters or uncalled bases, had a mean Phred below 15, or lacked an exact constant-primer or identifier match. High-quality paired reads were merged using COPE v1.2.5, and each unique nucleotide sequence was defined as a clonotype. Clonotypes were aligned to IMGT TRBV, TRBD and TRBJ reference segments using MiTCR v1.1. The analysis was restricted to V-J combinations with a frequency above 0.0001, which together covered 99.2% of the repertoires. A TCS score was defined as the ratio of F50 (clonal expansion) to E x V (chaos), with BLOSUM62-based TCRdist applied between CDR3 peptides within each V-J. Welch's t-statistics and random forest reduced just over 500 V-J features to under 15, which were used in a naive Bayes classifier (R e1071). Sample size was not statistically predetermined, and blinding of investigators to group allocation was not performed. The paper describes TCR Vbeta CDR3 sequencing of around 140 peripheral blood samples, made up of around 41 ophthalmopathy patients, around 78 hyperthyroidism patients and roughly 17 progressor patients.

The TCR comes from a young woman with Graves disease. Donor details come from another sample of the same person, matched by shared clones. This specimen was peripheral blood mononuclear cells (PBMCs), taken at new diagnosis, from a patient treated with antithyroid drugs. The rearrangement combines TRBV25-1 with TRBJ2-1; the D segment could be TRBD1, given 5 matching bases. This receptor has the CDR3 CASSERTEQFF. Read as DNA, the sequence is TGTGCCAGCAGTGAAAGGACAGAGCAGTTCTTC. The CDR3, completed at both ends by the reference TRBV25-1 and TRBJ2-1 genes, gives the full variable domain EADIYQTPRYLVIGTGKKITLECSQTMGHDKMYWYQQDPGMELHLIHYSYGVNSTEKGDLSSESTVSRIRTEHFPLTLESARPSHTSQYLCASSERTEQFFGPGTRLTVL.